Here is one T cell receptor (beta chain) with its context. No antigen is known for it. It was with a sample-barcoded 5' primer and a J-beta primer mix that a second PCR of roughly 7 to 12 cycles was run. Via MiXCR, TCRdb re-called the 5' RACE reads, giving one row per CDR3 protein. The table records 850,000 to 1,300,000 distinct CDR3 sequences, 40% to 50% of them present only once. The entry originates in a study of blood T cells in healthy people across ages. Whole-study results and caveats: Naive and antigen-experienced cells could not be conclusively compared, given unsorted PBMCs. In older individuals, TCR beta diversity per million T cells was lower, falling roughly linearly with age.

The CDR3 totals 16 residues. Trimming shortened V by 0 bases and J by 4 bases, and 15 bases separated the two germline ends. Per germline, CDR1 SGHRS and CDR2 YFSETQ. The chain employs TRBV5-1 and TRBJ2-3; no reliable D call. The TCR originated in a woman aged 60 to 75 in good health. Sequencing was carried out using blood. CDR3 DNA: TGCGCCAGCAGCTTGGTAGGCCGCGTAATTGCAGATACGCAGTATTTT. Translation gives CASSLVGRVIADTQYF.